This entry describes one T cell receptor beta chain. This clone was observed a single time. Its cognate antigen has yet to be identified. It has no much larger one-base neighbor in the sample; base qualities were not kept. Germline trimming: 5 bases from V, 6 bases from J; junction bases outside gene matches: 3. The CDR3 numbers 12 residues from cysteine through phenylalanine. Only the CDR3 DNA is retained, 36 bases long and in frame from the first base. CDR1 is given as MNHEY and CDR2 as SMNVEV, both from the germline V gene (reference sequence). Library preparation employed the immunoSEQ multiplex PCR assay. The source is immuneACCESS, and TCRdb retained only in-frame sequences with V and J called. Part of the clones is not carried over; for the studies checked, unresolved V genes explain less than half of this, and the remainder is unexplained. Here the sample has 40,000 to 45,000 clones; roughly nine tenths occur a single time. The ten largest clonotypes hold around 7% of the sample.

The data are from a study of T cell changes during pregnancy in multiple sclerosis (dated by TCRdb to about 2019). With regard to the full study: In women with multiple sclerosis, the researchers looked at how the T cell repertoire shifted as pregnancy progressed.

The chain employs TRBV27 and TRBJ1-2, with TRBD1 matching 7 junction bases. Sequencing used CD8+ T cells from peripheral blood mononuclear cells, obtained in the third trimester of pregnancy. The source of this sequence is a female donor with multiple sclerosis, enrolled in a pregnancy study. The DNA sequence reads TGTGCCAGCAGTCCAGGGACAGATGGCTACACCTTC. It codes for CASSPGTDGYTF.